This is a list of T cell receptor beta chains from one sample in a study of blood T cell repertoires in COVID-19. Only in-frame clones appear in the TCRdb table, and some are missing; sequencing was by immunoSEQ multiplex PCR. The sample lists 490,000 or so clones; approximately 90% were seen once. The sample taken for sequencing was PBMCs or T cells enriched from blood (not recorded which). The source of these receptors is a woman aged 55-70 years who had recovered from COVID-19. Both conserved end residues are trimmed from each CDR3.

v_gene	j_gene	len	CDR3aa
TRBV2	TRBJ1-4	11	ASSRAGEEKLF
TRBV7-2	TRBJ2-2	15	ASSLRRGLLNTGELF
TRBV28	TRBJ2-7	12	ASRPVRGSYEQY
TRBV3-1/TRBV3-2	TRBJ2-1	13	ASSQGTSGGREQF
TRBV7-4	TRBJ1-5	14	ASSPLVGDSNQPQH
TRBV10-2	TRBJ2-3	11	ASTPGATDTQY
TRBV2	TRBJ2-2	12	ASKSGGSTGELF
TRBV27	TRBJ1-1	12	ASNRQGPNTEAF
TRBV3-1/TRBV3-2	TRBJ2-3	12	ASSQRGGGDTQY
TRBV11-2	TRBJ1-1	12	ASSLRSRGTEAF
TRBV9	TRBJ2-1	17	ASSVFERGAGGPYNEQF
TRBV6-1	TRBJ1-2	11	ASSETVNYGYT
TRBV29-1	TRBJ1-2	11	SVDDSTNYGYT
TRBV5-1	TRBJ2-7	13	ASSLAQQGRYEQY
TRBV6-4	TRBJ1-1	13	ASSAEGAMGTEAF
TRBV6-1	TRBJ1-2	13	ASSEAPGGRGGYT
TRBV11-2	TRBJ2-5	13	ASSTWTGVDETQY
TRBV7-2	TRBJ2-1	12	ASTGAGSYNEQF
TRBV5-6	TRBJ2-1	14	ASSQQGGISYNEQF
TRBV5-1	TRBJ2-2	13	ASSPDRVGTGELF
TRBV9	TRBJ1-6	13	ASSLRQGQGSPLH
TRBV7-6	TRBJ1-1	13	ASSLKTGFGTEAF
TRBV2	TRBJ2-3	14	ASSELAGARTDTQY
TRBV5-1	TRBJ2-3	14	ASSSTTSPSTDTQY
TRBV5-1	TRBJ2-1	13	ASSLGQGPYNEQF
TRBV6-4	TRBJ2-6	13	ASSMDGVGANVLT
TRBV12-3/TRBV12-4	TRBJ1-5	10	ASRSTRDSQH
TRBV30	TRBJ1-2	12	AWSGGGNNYGYT
TRBV7-9	TRBJ2-2	12	ASSPDTNTGELF
TRBV18	TRBJ1-2	12	ASSQGRDSVGYT
TRBV2	TRBJ1-6	12	ASSSGSYNSPLH
TRBV18	TRBJ1-2	14	ASSPTGTGLLGGYT
TRBV19	TRBJ1-5	11	ASTGIGNQPQH
TRBV7-2	TRBJ1-4	13	ASSTQGSPNEKLF
TRBV2	TRBJ1-6	13	ASSENTRDNSPLH
TRBV5-1	TRBJ1-1	16	ASSSIPGQGGVNTEAF
TRBV12-3/TRBV12-4	TRBJ2-3	11	ASSYSTTDTQY